One and the same sample provided the 15 T cell receptor beta chains below, sequenced in a study of T cell clonality in common variable immunodeficiency. The table came from immunoSEQ multiplex PCR; TCRdb's copy has only in-frame clones and leaves some out. The data show 28,000 or so clones, with none appearing a single time. Points from the study as a whole: In common variable immunodeficiency, TCR beta chains reportedly carried fewer deletions and N-nucleotide insertions.

These receptors have no known antigen. Material: peripheral blood mononuclear cells. These receptors all come from a human donor with common variable immunodeficiency.

This clone appeared a few times. The read falls 3 residues short of the CDR3 end, and the missing part is taken from the germline J gene. The rearrangement links TRBV18 to TRBJ1-1; D is possibly TRBD1 (6 bases). The V end was cut by 0 bases, the J end by 3 bases, with 11 bases between. The CDR3 sequence is 15 residues long. The V gene's germline CDR1 is KGHSH and CDR2 LQKENI. The sequenced part of the CDR3 DNA is TGTGCCAGCTCACCACCGAACAAGGGGGACACTGAA. This gives the protein CASSPPNKGDTE. The complete CDR3 protein is CASSPPNKGDTEAFF. The full variable domain, in which reference TRBV18 and TRBJ1-1 provide the parts outside the CDR3, is NAGVMQNPRHLVRRRGQEARLRCSPMKGHSHVYWYRQLPEEGLKFMVYLQKENIIDESGMPKERFSAEFPKEGPSILRIQQVVRGDSAAYFCASSPPNKGDTEAFFGQGTRLTVV.

This clone was recorded many times. The junction shows a germline mismatch at one end, possibly a read error. The read terminates 3 residues ahead of where the CDR3 ends, so the germline J gene completes it. The chain links TRBV7-7 to TRBJ2-3; a weak D match, TRBD1 (5 bases). This CDR3 is built from 13 residues. Looked up from germline, CDR1 is SSHAT and CDR2 is FNYEAQ (reference sequence). The sequenced part of the CDR3 DNA is TGTGCTAGCAGCTTCAGGGTAGAAGATACG. Translated, it gives CASSFRVEDT. The whole CDR3 sequence reads CASSFRVEDTQYF.

This clone has a handful of counts. The read comes to an end 3 residues before the CDR3 does, leaving the germline J gene to fill in the end. This sequence joins TRBV18 and TRBJ1-1; 7 bases are shared with TRBD1. CDR3 length equals 13 residues. Germline V gene sequence: CDR1 KGHSH, CDR2 LQKENI. Unmatched junction bases numbered 1, after V lost 4 bases and J lost 2 bases. Partial CDR3 DNA: TGTGCCAGCTCACGGGACAGTAACACTGAA. Translation gives CASSRDSNTE. The whole CDR3 is CASSRDSNTEAFF.

This clone was seen ten or more times. The missing CDR3 end, 3 residues past where the read stops, is filled in from the germline J gene. V is TRBV5-4 and J is TRBJ2-3; 8 nucleotides line up with TRBD2. This CDR3 is 15 amino acids long. J lost 4 bases, V lost 4 bases, and 8 bases had no gene match. Looked up from germline, CDR1 is SGHNT and CDR2 is YYREEE (reference sequence). CDR3 DNA, as far as it was read: TGTGCCAGCAGCCCAGGGACTAGTAGGGCAGATACG. This gives the protein CASSPGTSRADT. The whole CDR3 protein reads CASSPGTSRADTQYF.

Of note for this clone: Read data end 3 residues before the CDR3 end; the end is taken from the germline J gene. The chain uses TRBV20-1 and TRBJ1-6; D may be TRBD1 (6 bases). The germline V gene encodes CDR1 DFQATT and CDR2 SNEGSKA (reference sequence). The V gene lost 0 bases and the J gene lost 7 bases, with 16 bases spanning the gap. The CDR3 has 16 amino acids. The CDR3 region is CSARDPATGQNSPLHF. The DNA read from the CDR3 is TGCAGTGCTAGAGATCCAGCGACAGGCCAAAATTCACCC.

CDR3 sequence: CASSEQGALNTEAFF. CDR3 DNA (partial): TGTGCCAGCTCAGAACAGGGGGCGCTTAACACTGAA. V is TRBV18 and J is TRBJ1-1; TRBD1 agrees at 9 bases. The sequence runs out 3 residues before the end of the CDR3; the remainder is reconstructed from the germline J gene. Germline trimming cut 5 bases from V and 2 bases from J; bases unmatched to any gene: 6. The germline CDR1 and CDR2 sequences are KGHSH and LQKENI. The CDR3 is 15 amino acids.

For this clone: From the germline J gene comes the end of the CDR3, since the read stops 3 residues before it. This chain links TRBV30 with TRBJ1-1; the D gene is possibly TRBD1 (5 bases). CDR3 length: 12 amino acids. With 8 bases removed from V and 2 bases from J, the gap between germline ends came to 12 bases. Germline CDR1 and CDR2: GTSNPN and SVGIG (reference sequence). The CDR3 protein is CARTRGNTEAFF. The sequenced CDR3 bases are TGTGCCCGGACAAGGGGAAACACTGAA.

This clone appeared a few times. The read ends 3 residues early relative to the CDR3; the germline J gene fills the gap. The chain couples TRBV13 to TRBJ2-3; the match to TRBD2 covers 13 bases. V shed 5 bases and J 1 base; nucleotides not matched to a gene: 15. From germline, CDR1 is PRHDT and CDR2 FYEKMQ (reference sequence). The CDR3 totals 20 residues. CDR3: CASSPEGGTSGAARTDTQYF. CDR3 DNA (partial): TGTGCCAGCAGCCCAGAGGGGGGGACTAGCGGGGCAGCGCGCACAGATACG.

This clone was counted many times. Read sequence stops 3 residues before the CDR3 end, and the germline J gene provides the missing end. The V gene is TRBV5-4, the J gene TRBJ1-2, with a possible D match to TRBD1 (6 bases). Trimming pared 3 bases from V and 5 bases from J, leaving 14 bases between. This CDR3 is 14 amino acids long. Germline loops: CDR1 SGHNT, CDR2 YYREEE (reference sequence). The CDR3 spells CASSSTGLSYGYTF. CDR3 bases read: TGTGCCAGCAGCTCGACAGGCCTATCATATGGC.

This clone appeared a few times. Read sequence stops 3 residues before the CDR3 end, and the germline J gene provides the missing end. This chain connects TRBV29-1 to TRBJ2-7; D might be TRBD2 (6 bases). CDR1 is SQVTM, CDR2 ANQGSEA, per germline. CDR3 length: 13 residues. V shed 7 bases and J shed 0 bases, with 13 bases lying between them. The sequenced CDR3 bases are TGCAGCGCGCGGGGACGCGACTCCTACGAG. Translation: CSARGRDSYE. The complete CDR3 reads CSARGRDSYEQYF.

The sample holds many counts of this clone. The CDR3 is cut off 3 residues early in the read; its end comes from the germline J gene. The chain has TRBV5-1 and TRBJ1-4, with a possible D match to TRBD1 (5 bases). This CDR3 region has 13 residues. Trimming took 4 bases from V and 3 from J, leaving 7 bases between them. The germline gives CDR1 SGHRS, CDR2 YFSETQ. This chain's CDR3 is CASSQQANEKLFF. The DNA read from the CDR3 is TGCGCCAGCAGCCAACAGGCTAATGAAAAA.

Ten or more counts support this clone. Read data end 3 residues before the CDR3 end; the end is taken from the germline J gene. The chain has TRBV29-1 and TRBJ2-1, with TRBD2 as a possible D gene (6 bases). This CDR3 is 13 amino acids long. Trimming removed 6 bases at V and 3 bases at J, with 12 bases between. The germline gives CDR1 SQVTM, CDR2 ANQGSEA. The covered CDR3 bases are TGCAGCGTGCGGGGAACAGGCTACAATGAG. Amino acid sequence: CSVRGTGYNE. The entire CDR3 protein reads CSVRGTGYNEQFF.

In the case of this clone: The CDR3 is cut off 3 residues early in the read; its end comes from the germline J gene. The chain joins TRBV20-1 to TRBJ2-7, with D possibly TRBD1 on 6 matching bases. V lost 6 bases and J lost 6, with 24 bases in between. Looked up from germline, CDR1 is DFQATT and CDR2 is SNEGSKA (reference sequence). The CDR3 totals 15 residues. CDR3 amino acids: CSAVKGQPSRSEQYF. Partial CDR3 DNA: TGCAGTGCCGTTAAGGGACAACCCTCACGCAGCGAG.

This clone turned up a few times. The CDR3 here is CASSGGASLYYGYTF. CDR3 DNA (partial): TGTGCCAGCAGTGGAGGGGCGTCCCTCTACTATGGC. The chain couples TRBV6-1 to TRBJ1-2; D is possibly TRBD1 (5 bases). The read terminates 3 residues before the CDR3 end, so the remaining end is supplied by the germline J gene. Trimming shortened V by 4 bases and J by 3 bases, and 15 bases separated the two germline ends. There are 15 residues in the CDR3. Germline assignment: CDR1 MNHNS and CDR2 SASEGT.

As for this clone: With the read ending 3 residues before the CDR3 end, the germline J gene is used to fill in that end. V usage is TRBV18 and J usage is TRBJ1-3, with 7 positions matching TRBD1. Germline V gene sequence: CDR1 KGHSH, CDR2 LQKENI. V shed 3 bases and J 0 bases; nucleotides not matched to a gene: 8. This CDR3 is built from 17 residues. The chain's CDR3 is CASSPIQGRGSGNTIYF. CDR3 DNA (partial): TGTGCCAGCTCACCTATACAGGGGAGAGGCTCTGGAAACACC.